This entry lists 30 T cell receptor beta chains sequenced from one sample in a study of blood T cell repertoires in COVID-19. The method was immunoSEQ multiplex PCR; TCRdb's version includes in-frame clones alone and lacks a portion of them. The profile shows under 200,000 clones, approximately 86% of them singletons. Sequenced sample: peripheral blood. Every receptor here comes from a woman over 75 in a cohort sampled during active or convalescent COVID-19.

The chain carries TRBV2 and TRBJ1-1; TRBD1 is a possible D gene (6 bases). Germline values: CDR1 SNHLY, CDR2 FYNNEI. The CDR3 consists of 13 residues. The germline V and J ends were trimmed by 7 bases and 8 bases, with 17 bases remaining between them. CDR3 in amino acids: CASNSGGTREAFF. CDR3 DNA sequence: TGTGCCAGCAATTCTGGGGGCACCCGCGAAGCTTTCTTT.

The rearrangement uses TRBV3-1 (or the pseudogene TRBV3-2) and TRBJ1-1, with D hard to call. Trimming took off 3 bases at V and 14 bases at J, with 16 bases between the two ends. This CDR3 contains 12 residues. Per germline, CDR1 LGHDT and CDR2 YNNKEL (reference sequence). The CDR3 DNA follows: TGTGCCAGCAGCCACGAATCAGTGCGGGCGTTCTTT. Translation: CASSHESVRAFF.

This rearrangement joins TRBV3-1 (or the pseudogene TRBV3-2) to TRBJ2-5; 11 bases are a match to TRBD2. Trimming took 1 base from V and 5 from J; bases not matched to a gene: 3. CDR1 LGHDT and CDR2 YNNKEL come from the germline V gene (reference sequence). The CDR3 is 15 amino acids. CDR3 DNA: TGTGCCAGCAGCCAAGTCGCTAGCGGGAGGGAGACCCAGTACTTC. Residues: CASSQVASGRETQYF.

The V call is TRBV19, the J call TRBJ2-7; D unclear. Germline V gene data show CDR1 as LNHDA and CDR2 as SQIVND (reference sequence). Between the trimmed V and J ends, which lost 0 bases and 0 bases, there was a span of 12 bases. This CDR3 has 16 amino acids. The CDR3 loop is CASSIDNQVHSYEQYF. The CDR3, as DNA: TGTGCCAGTAGTATAGATAATCAGGTTCACTCCTACGAGCAGTACTTC.

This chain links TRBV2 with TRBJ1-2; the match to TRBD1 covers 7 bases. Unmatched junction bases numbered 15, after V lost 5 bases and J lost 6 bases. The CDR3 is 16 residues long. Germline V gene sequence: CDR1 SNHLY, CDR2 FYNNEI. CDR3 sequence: CASSIGDRTLADGYTF. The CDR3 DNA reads TGTGCCAGCAGTATCGGGGACAGAACCCTTGCCGATGGCTACACCTTC. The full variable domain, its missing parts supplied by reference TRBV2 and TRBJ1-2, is EPEVTQTPSHQVTQMGQEVILRCVPISNHLYFYWYRQILGQKVEFLVSFYNNEISEKSEIFDDQFSVERPDGSNFTLKIRSTKLEDSAMYFCASSIGDRTLADGYTFGSGTRLTVV.

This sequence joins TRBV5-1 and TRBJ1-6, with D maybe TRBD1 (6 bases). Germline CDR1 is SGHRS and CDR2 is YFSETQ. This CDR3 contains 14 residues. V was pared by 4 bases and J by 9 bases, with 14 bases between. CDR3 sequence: CASSPDRFGSPLHF. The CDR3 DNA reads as TGCGCCAGCAGCCCCGACAGGTTTGGTTCACCCCTCCACTTT.

The DNA of the CDR3 is TGTGCCATCAGTGAGCGGGGGGACGCAGATACGCAGTATTTT. Its translation is CAISERGDADTQYF. The chain carries TRBV10-3 and TRBJ2-3, with 7 bases lining up with TRBD2. V was clipped by 2 bases and J by 4 bases; unmatched bases: 3. Per the germline V gene, CDR1 is ENHRY and CDR2 is SYGVKD. The CDR3 sequence is 14 residues long.

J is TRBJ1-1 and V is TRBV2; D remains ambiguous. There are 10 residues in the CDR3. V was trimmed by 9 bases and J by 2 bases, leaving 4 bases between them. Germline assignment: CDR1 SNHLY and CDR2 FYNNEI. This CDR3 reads CASSNTEAFF. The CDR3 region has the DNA TGTGCCAGTAGCAACACTGAAGCTTTCTTT.

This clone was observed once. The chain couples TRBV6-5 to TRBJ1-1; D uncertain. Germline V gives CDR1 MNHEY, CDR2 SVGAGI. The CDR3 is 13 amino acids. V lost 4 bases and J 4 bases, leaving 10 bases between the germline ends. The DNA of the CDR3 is TGTGCCAGCAGTTTCCGGAGGGCCACTGAAGCTTTCTTT. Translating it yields CASSFRRATEAFF.

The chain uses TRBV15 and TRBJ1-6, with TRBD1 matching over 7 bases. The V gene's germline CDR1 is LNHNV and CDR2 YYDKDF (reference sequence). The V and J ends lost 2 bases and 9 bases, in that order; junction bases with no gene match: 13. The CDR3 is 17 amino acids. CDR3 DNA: TGTGCCACCAGCAGATTCCTCAGGACAGGACTTGTTTCACCCCTCCACTTT. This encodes CATSRFLRTGLVSPLHF. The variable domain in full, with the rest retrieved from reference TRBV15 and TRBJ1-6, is DAMVIQNPRYQVTQFGKPVTLSCSQTLNHNVMYWYQQKSSQAPKLLFHYYDKDFNNEADTPDNFQSRRPNTSFCFLDIRSPGLGDTAMYLCATSRFLRTGLVSPLHFGNGTRLTVT.

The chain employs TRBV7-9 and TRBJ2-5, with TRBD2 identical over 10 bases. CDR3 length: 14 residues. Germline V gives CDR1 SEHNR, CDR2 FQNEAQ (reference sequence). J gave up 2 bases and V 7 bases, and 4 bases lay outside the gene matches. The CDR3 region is CASTWTSGQETQYF. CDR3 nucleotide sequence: TGTGCCAGCACCTGGACTAGCGGTCAAGAGACCCAGTACTTC.

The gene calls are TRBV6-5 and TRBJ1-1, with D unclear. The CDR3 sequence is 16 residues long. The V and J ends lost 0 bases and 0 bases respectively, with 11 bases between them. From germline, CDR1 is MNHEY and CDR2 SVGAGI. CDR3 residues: CASSYSRFVLNTEAFF. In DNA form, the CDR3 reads TGTGCCAGCAGTTACTCGAGGTTCGTTTTGAACACTGAAGCTTTCTTT.

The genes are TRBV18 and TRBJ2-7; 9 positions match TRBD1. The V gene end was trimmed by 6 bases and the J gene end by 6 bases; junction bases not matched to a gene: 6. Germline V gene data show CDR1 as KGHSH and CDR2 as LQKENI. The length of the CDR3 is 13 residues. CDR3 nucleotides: TGTGCCAGCTCGTCCGGGACAGGGTCCGAGCAGTACTTC. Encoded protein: CASSSGTGSEQYF.

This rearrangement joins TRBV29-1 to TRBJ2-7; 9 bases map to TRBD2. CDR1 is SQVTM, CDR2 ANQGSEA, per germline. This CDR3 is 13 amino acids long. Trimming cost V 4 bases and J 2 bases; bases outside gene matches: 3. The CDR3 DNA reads TGCAGCGTTGCCAGCGGGGGGCCCTACGAGCAGTACTTC. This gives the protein CSVASGGPYEQYF.

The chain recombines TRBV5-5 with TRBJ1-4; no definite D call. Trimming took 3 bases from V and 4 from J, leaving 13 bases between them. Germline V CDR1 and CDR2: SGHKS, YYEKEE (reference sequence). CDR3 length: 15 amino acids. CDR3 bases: TGTGCCAGCAGCTCCTTGACGGACTATAATGAAAAACTGTTTTTT. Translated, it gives CASSSLTDYNEKLFF.

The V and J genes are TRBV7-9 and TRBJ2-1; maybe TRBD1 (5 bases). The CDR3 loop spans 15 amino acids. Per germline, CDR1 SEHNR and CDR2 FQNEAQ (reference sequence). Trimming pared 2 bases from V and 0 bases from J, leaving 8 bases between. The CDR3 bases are TGTGCCAGCAGCTTAAGCAGGGCCTCCTACAATGAGCAGTTCTTC. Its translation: CASSLSRASYNEQFF.

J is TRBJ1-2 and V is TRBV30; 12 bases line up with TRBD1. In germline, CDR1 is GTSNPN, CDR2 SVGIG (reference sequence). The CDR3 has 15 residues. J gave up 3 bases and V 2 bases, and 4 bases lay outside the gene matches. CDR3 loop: CAWSLGQGADYGYTF. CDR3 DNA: TGTGCCTGGAGTCTGGGACAGGGGGCTGACTATGGCTACACCTTC.

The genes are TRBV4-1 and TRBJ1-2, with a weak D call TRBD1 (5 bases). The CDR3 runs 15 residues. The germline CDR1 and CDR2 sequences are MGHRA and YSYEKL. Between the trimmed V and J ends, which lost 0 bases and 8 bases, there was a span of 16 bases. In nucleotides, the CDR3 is TGCGCCAGCAGCCAAGAAGGTTCTCAAGGGGTCGGCTACACCTTC. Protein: CASSQEGSQGVGYTF.

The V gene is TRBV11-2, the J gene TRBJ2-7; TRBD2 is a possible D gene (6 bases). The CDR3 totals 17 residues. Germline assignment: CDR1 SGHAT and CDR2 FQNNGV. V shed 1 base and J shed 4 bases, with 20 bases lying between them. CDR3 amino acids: CASSLATDPGGKYEQYV. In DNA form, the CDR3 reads TGTGCCAGCAGCTTAGCCACAGACCCAGGAGGGAAATACGAGCAGTACGTC.

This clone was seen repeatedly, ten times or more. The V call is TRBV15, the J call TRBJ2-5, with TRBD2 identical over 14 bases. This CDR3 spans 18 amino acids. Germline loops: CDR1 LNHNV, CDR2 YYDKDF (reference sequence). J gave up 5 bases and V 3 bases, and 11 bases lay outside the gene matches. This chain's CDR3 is CATSRVLGTSGSGETQYF. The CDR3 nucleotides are TGTGCCACCAGCAGGGTTCTGGGGACTAGCGGGAGTGGGGAGACCCAGTACTTC.

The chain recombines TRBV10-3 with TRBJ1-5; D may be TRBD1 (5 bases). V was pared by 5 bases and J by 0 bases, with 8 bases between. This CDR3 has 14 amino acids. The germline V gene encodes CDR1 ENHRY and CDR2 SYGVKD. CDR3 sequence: CAISPDSSNQPQHF. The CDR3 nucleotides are TGTGCCATCAGTCCTGACAGTAGCAATCAGCCCCAGCATTTT.

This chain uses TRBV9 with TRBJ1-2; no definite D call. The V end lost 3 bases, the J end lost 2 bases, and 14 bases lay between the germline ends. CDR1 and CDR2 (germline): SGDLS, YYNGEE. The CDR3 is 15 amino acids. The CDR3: CASSAASTVNYGYTF. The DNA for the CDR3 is TGTGCCAGCAGCGCCGCCTCCACGGTCAACTATGGCTACACCTTC. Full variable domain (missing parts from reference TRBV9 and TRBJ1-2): DSGVTQTPKHLITATGQRVTLRCSPRSGDLSVYWYQQSLDQGLQFLIQYYNGEERAKGNILERFSAQQFPDLHSELNLSSLELGDSALYFCASSAASTVNYGYTFGSGTRLTVV.

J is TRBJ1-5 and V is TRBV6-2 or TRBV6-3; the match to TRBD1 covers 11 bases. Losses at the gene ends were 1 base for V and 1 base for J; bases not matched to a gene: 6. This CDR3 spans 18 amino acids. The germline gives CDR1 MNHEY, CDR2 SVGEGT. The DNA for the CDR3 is TGTGCCAGCAGTTACTTCGGACAGGGGGCGCGGAGCAATCAGCCCCAGCATTTT. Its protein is CASSYFGQGARSNQPQHF.

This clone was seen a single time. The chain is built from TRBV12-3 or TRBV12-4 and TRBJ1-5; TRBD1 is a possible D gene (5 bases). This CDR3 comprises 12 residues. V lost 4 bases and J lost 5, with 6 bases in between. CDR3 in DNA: TGTGCCAGCAGTTGGGGGGATCAGCCCCAGCATTTT. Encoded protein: CASSWGDQPQHF.

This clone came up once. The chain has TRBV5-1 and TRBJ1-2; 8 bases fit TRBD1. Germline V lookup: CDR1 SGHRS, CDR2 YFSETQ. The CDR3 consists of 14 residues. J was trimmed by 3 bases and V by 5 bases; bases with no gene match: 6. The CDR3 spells CASSQNRGDYGYTF. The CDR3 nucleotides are TGCGCCAGCAGTCAGAACAGGGGGGACTATGGCTACACCTTC.

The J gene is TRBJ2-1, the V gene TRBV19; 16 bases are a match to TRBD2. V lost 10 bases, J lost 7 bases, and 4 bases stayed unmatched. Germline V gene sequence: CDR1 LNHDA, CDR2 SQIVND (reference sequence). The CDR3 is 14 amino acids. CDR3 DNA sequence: TGTGCCATAGGGACTAGCGGGAGGGATAATGAGCAGTTCTTC. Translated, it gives CAIGTSGRDNEQFF.

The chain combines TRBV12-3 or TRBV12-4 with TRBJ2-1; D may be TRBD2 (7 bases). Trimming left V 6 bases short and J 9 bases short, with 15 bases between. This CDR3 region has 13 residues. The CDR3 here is CASRLRGGSEQFF. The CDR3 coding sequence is TGTGCCAGCAGGTTGAGGGGGGGAAGTGAGCAGTTCTTC.

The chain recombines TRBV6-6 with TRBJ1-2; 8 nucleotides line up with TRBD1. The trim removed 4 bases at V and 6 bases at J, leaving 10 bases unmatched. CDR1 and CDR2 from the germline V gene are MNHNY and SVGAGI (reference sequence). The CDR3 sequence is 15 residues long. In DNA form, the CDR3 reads TGTGCCAGCAGTTTCCGTGGACAGGGACGGGATGGCTACACCTTC. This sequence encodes CASSFRGQGRDGYTF.

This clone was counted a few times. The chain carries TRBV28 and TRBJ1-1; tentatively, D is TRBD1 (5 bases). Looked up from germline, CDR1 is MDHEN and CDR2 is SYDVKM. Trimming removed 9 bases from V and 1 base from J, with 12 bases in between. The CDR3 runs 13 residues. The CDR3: CASSGGGNTEAFF. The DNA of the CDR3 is TGTGCCAGTTCTGGGGGGGGGAACACTGAAGCTTTCTTT.

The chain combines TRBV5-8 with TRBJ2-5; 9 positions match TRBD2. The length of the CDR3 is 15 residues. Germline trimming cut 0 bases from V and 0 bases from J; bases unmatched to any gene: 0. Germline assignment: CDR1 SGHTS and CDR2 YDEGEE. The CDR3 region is CASSLGLADQETQYF. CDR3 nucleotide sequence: TGTGCCAGCAGCTTGGGACTAGCGGACCAAGAGACCCAGTACTTC.